Listed below are T cell receptor beta chains from one sample, sequenced in a study. A single record per CDR3 protein comes from TCRdb applying MiXCR to the 5' RACE reads. The repertoire has about 40,000 distinct CDR3 sequences, approximately 17% of them found once; the top ten carry 2.5% to 3%. Sequencing was carried out using naive CD4+ T cells sorted from a lymph node. Source of these receptors: a female donor with breast cancer. The CDR3 runs from the conserved cysteine through the conserved F or W. D genes are given only for firm matches. Rows may omit the clone size; those that give it use once, few, many or a size class.

j_call d_call v_call clone_size cdr3_nt cdr3_aa
TRBJ1-5 . TRBV20-1 many TGCAGTGCTAGAAGTGGCCCCCTCCGCAATCAGCCCCAGCATTTT CSARSGPLRNQPQHF
TRBJ1-1 . TRBV28 few TGTGCCAGCACCATCGTGGGGAACACTGAAGCTTTCTTT CASTIVGNTEAFF
TRBJ1-5 . TRBV6-1 few TGTGCCAGTCAGTACGGGGCCTACAATCAGCCCCAGCATTTT CASQYGAYNQPQHF
TRBJ1-2 TRBD1 TRBV6-5 . TGTGCCAGCAGCGGGACAGGGGTGGGCCGGGCATATGGCTACACCTTC CASSGTGVGRAYGYTF
TRBJ1-4 . TRBV7-2 many TGTGCCAGCAGCCCACAGGACAGTGAAAAACTGTTTTTT CASSPQDSEKLFF
TRBJ2-7 TRBD1 TRBV20-1 . TGCAGTGCTTTTGAGGGGGACAGAGGCGACTACGAGCAGTACTTC CSAFEGDRGDYEQYF
TRBJ2-5 . TRBV7-2 . TGTGCCAGCAGCCGAATAGTTAGTGGAGAGACCCAGTACTTC CASSRIVSGETQYF
TRBJ1-5 . TRBV7-2 few TGTGCCAGCAGCCTACAAAGGGGCAATCAGCCCCAGCATTTT CASSLQRGNQPQHF
TRBJ2-1 . TRBV5-1 few TGCGCCAGCAGCTTGGGTCGGACAGAAAACAATGAGCAGTTCTTC CASSLGRTENNEQFF
TRBJ2-1 . TRBV3-1 . TGTGCCAGCAGCCAAGGTGCAAGCTCCTACAATGAGCAGTTCTTC CASSQGASSYNEQFF
TRBJ1-1 . TRBV6-6 few TGTGCCAGCAGGACGGTTGTTGAAGCTTTCTTT CASRTVVEAFF
TRBJ2-5 . TRBV20-1 many TGCAGTGCAGATGACAGCTCCGGGGAGACCCAGTACTTC CSADDSSGETQYF
TRBJ2-3 TRBD1 TRBV20-1 few TGCAGTGCCTCGAGGGGGCGGGCAGATACGCAGTATTTT CSASRGRADTQYF
TRBJ2-3 . TRBV5-1 many TGCGCCAGCAGCTCCGGAGGGTTCCCAGATACGCAGTATTTT CASSSGGFPDTQYF
TRBJ2-3 TRBD2 TRBV12-3/TRBV12-4 . TGTGCCAGCAGTCGAGACGGCACTAGCGGGATGGATACGCAGTATTTT CASSRDGTSGMDTQYF
TRBJ1-5 . TRBV6-2/TRBV6-3 . TGTGCCAGCAGTACCATACAGGGACTTGAAGCCCAGCCTTTT CASSTIQGLEAQPF
TRBJ2-5 TRBD2 TRBV5-1 . TGCGCCAGCAGCAAGGGACTAGCGGGAGTCCAAGAGACCCAGTACTTC CASSKGLAGVQETQYF
TRBJ2-3 TRBD2 TRBV20-1 . TGCAGTGCTGGGACTAGCGGGAGGGCAGATACGCAGTATTTT CSAGTSGRADTQYF
TRBJ2-4 . TRBV15 few TGTGCCACCAGCAGAGTTGGAGGGTATCTAGCCAAAAACATTCAGTACTTC CATSRVGGYLAKNIQYF
TRBJ2-7 . TRBV5-1 many TGCGCCAGCAGCTTGGAAGGCTACGAGCAGTACTTC CASSLEGYEQYF
TRBJ1-5 . TRBV6-2/TRBV6-3 many TGTGCCAGCAGTCCTCGGGAGGGACGCCGACACAATCAGCCCCAGCATTTT CASSPREGRRHNQPQHF
TRBJ2-5 . TRBV27 few TGTGCCAGAAAAGAGACCCAGTACTTC CARKETQYF
TRBJ1-1 TRBD1 TRBV7-9 once TGTGCCAGCACAGGGACAGCTATGAACACTGAAGCTTTCTTT CASTGTAMNTEAFF
TRBJ1-4 . TRBV20-1 few TGCAGTGCAAAGTCCCTGGAAAAACTGTTTTTT CSAKSLEKLFF
TRBJ1-2 TRBD1 TRBV4-3 . TGCGCCAGCAGCCAAACGTTCGGGACAGGGGTAATCGACTACACCTTC CASSQTFGTGVIDYTF
TRBJ2-2 . TRBV12-5 . TGTGCTAGTGGTTTGGAAGGGCCCACCACCGGGGAGCTGTTTTTT CASGLEGPTTGELFF
TRBJ1-1 . TRBV6-6 once TGTGCCAGCACCCTACTGGGGACTGAAGCTTTCTTT CASTLLGTEAFF
TRBJ2-1 TRBD2 TRBV7-2 medium-sized TGTGCCAGCAGCTTAGGTTGGCTAGCGGGCAACAATGAGCAGTTCTTC CASSLGWLAGNNEQFF